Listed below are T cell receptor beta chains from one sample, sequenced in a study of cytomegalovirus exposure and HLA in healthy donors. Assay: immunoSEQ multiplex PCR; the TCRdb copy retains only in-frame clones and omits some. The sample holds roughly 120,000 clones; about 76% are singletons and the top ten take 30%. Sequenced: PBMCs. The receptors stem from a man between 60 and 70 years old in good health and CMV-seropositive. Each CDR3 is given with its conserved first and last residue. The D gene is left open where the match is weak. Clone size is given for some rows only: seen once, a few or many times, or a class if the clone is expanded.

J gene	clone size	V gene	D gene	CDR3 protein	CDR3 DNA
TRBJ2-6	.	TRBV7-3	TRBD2	CSSSYPSGADSGANVLTF	TGTTCCAGCAGTTACCCTAGCGGGGCCGACTCTGGGGCCAACGTCCTGACTTTC
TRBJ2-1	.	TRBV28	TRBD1	CASSRPGQGLRVTQFF	TGTGCCAGCAGCCGACCTGGACAGGGCCTGAGGGTGACGCAGTTCTTC
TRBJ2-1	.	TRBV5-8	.	CASSSEAGVYNEQFF	TGTGCCAGCAGCTCCGAAGCGGGCGTCTACAATGAGCAGTTCTTC
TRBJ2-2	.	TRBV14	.	CASSQWTDTTGELFF	TGTGCCAGCAGCCAGTGGACAGATACCACCGGGGAGCTGTTTTTT
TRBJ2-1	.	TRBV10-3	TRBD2	CAISESLLAGGEQFF	TGTGCCATCAGTGAGTCGTTACTAGCGGGGGGGGAGCAGTTCTTC
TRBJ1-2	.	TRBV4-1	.	CASSQIGNSMGDGYTF	TGCGCCAGCAGCCAGATCGGGAATTCAATGGGCGATGGCTACACCTTC
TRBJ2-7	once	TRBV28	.	CASSPGSSYEQYF	TGTGCCAGCAGTCCAGGTTCTTCCTACGAGCAGTACTTC
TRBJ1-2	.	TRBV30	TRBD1	CAWGQGAPGYTF	TGTGCCTGGGGACAGGGGGCGCCTGGCTACACCTTC
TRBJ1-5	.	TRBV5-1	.	CASSKTVDGPQHF	TGCGCCAGCAGCAAGACAGTGGACGGGCCCCAGCATTTT
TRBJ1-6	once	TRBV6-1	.	CASSVRDSPPHF	TGTGCCAGCAGTGTCCGGGACTCTCCTCCCCACTTT
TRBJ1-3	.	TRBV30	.	CACCGSGNTIYF	TGTGCCTGTTGCGGATCTGGAAACACCATATATTTT
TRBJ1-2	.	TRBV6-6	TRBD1	CASRGDSLYGYTF	TGTGCCAGCAGGGGGGACAGCCTTTATGGCTACACCTTC
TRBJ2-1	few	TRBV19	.	CASSIVGPWGRRDNEQFF	TGTGCCAGTAGTATAGTAGGCCCATGGGGCCGCAGGGACAATGAGCAGTTCTTC
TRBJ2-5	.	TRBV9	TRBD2	CASSPHSGSGETQYF	TGTGCCAGCAGCCCGCATAGCGGGAGTGGGGAGACCCAGTACTTC
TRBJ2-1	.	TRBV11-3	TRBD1	CASSSDRVNSYNEQFF	TGTGCCAGCAGCTCCGACAGGGTTAACTCCTACAATGAGCAGTTCTTC
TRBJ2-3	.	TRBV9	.	CASSVEPGTDTQYF	TGTGCCAGCAGCGTTGAACCCGGGACAGATACGCAGTATTTT
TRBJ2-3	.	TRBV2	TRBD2	CASLRLAGTDTQYF	TGTGCCAGCTTGAGACTAGCGGGGACGGATACGCAGTATTTT
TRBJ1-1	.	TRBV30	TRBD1	CAWRLPRRDRGLNTEAFF	TGTGCCTGGAGGTTACCAAGGAGGGACAGGGGGCTGAACACTGAAGCTTTCTTT
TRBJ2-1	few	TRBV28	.	CASSLLAVGNEQFF	TGTGCCAGCAGTTTATTAGCCGTGGGCAATGAGCAGTTCTTC
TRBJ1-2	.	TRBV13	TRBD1	CASSGQGFYGYTF	TGTGCCAGCAGCGGACAGGGCTTCTATGGCTACACCTTC
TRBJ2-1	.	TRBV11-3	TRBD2	CASSPTSGISHEQFF	TGTGCCAGCAGCCCAACTAGCGGGATAAGCCATGAGCAGTTCTTC
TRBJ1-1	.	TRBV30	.	CAWAGETTEAFF	TGTGCCTGGGCGGGGGAGACCACTGAAGCTTTCTTT
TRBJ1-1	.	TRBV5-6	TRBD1	CASSFDRANTEAFF	TGTGCCAGCAGTTTTGACAGGGCCAACACTGAAGCTTTCTTT
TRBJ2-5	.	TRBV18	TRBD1	CASSGQGWETQYF	TGTGCCAGCTCAGGACAGGGTTGGGAGACCCAGTACTTC
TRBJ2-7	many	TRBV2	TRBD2	CARRSPREGYEQYF	TGTGCCAGACGATCCCCGCGGGAGGGCTACGAGCAGTACTTC
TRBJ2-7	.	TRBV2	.	CASSESGFGSSYEQYF	TGTGCCAGCAGTGAATCCGGGTTCGGGAGCTCCTACGAGCAGTACTTC
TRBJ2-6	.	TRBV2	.	CASRETGSGANVLTF	TGTGCCAGCAGGGAAACAGGGTCTGGGGCCAACGTCCTGACTTTC
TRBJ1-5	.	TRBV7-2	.	CASSRLGAGASNQPQHF	TGCGCCAGCAGCCGACTAGGGGCAGGTGCTAGCAATCAGCCCCAGCATTTT
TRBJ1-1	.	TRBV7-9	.	CSSSFEGTRNTEAFF	TGTTCCAGCAGCTTCGAGGGGACAAGGAACACTGAAGCTTTCTTT
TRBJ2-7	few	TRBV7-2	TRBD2	CASSFGVGGVGRNEQYF	TGTGCCAGCAGCTTTGGAGTTGGGGGGGTAGGGAGGAACGAGCAGTACTTC
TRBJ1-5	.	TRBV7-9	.	CASSRGDQPQHF	TGTGCCAGCAGCCGGGGGGATCAGCCCCAGCATTTT
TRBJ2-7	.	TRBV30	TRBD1	CAWSVTGTFSYEQYF	TGTGCCTGGAGTGTGACAGGGACCTTTTCCTACGAGCAGTACTTC
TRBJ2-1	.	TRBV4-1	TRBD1	CASSQDTGGSSYNEQFF	TGCGCCAGCAGCCAAGATACAGGGGGGAGCTCCTACAATGAGCAGTTCTTC
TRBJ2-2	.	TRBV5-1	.	CASSLDRVGTGELFF	TGCGCCAGCAGCTTGGACAGGGTCGGGACCGGGGAGCTGTTTTTT
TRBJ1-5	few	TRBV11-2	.	CASSPTGYQPQHF	TGTGCCAGCAGCCCAACAGGGTACCAGCCCCAGCATTTT
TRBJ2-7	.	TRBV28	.	CASSSKPGASWEQYF	TGTGCCAGCAGTTCCAAACCGGGAGCGTCATGGGAGCAGTACTTC
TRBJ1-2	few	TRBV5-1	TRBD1	CASSGRDRGNYGYTF	TGCGCCAGCAGCGGCCGGGACAGGGGTAACTATGGCTACACCTTC
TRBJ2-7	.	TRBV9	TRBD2	CASSVAGTSYEQYF	TGTGCCAGCAGCGTAGCTGGGACTAGCTACGAGCAGTACTTC
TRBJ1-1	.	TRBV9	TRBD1	CASSVSGTGYTEAFF	TGTGCCAGCAGCGTTTCCGGGACAGGGTATACTGAAGCTTTCTTT
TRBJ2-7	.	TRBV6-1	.	CASTSGKAGSYEQYF	TGTGCCAGCACTTCGGGGAAGGCAGGCTCCTACGAGCAGTACTTC
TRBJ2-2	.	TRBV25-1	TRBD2	CASSAPHAGEGTGELFF	TGTGCCAGCAGTGCCCCCCACGCGGGAGAAGGCACCGGGGAGCTGTTTTTT